These 7 T cell receptor beta chains originate from one sample sequenced in a study of OX40 agonist ivuxolimab in advanced cancers. Sequencing was performed with immunoSEQ multiplex PCR; in TCRdb, only in-frame clones are kept and a portion is missing. The data show about 50,000 clones, 70% to 80% seen once. Material: CD4+ or CD8+ T cells sorted from blood, obtained in a trial of the OX40 agonist ivuxolimab. The source of these receptors is an adult with an advanced solid tumor such as melanoma, head and neck, liver or kidney cancer.

The chain has TRBV19 and TRBJ1-1, with TRBD1 as a possible D gene (6 bases). There are 15 residues in the CDR3. Germline V gene sequence: CDR1 LNHDA, CDR2 SQIVND (reference sequence). V was pared by 3 bases and J by 0 bases, with 11 bases between. The CDR3 here is CASSIRTDMNTEAFF. DNA of the CDR3: TGTGCCAGTAGTATCCGGACAGACATGAACACTGAAGCTTTCTTT. Full variable domain (missing parts from reference TRBV19 and TRBJ1-1): DGGITQSPKYLFRKEGQNVTLSCEQNLNHDAMYWYRQDPGQGLRLIYYSQIVNDFQKGDIAEGYSVSREKKESFPLTVTSAQKNPTAFYLCASSIRTDMNTEAFFGQGTRLTVV.

The V call is TRBV5-4, the J call TRBJ2-7; maybe TRBD1 (6 bases). Trimming removed 3 bases at V and 4 bases at J, with 8 bases between. The CDR3 is made up of 12 amino acids. Germline CDR1 reads SGHNT; CDR2 reads YYREEE (reference sequence). CDR3 coding DNA: TGTGCCAGCAGCTCTCAGGGGTACGAGCAGTACTTC. Its translation: CASSSQGYEQYF.

The rearrangement links TRBV7-6 to TRBJ1-1; D call uncertain. The CDR3 contains 13 residues. The V gene's germline CDR1 is SGHVS and CDR2 FNYEAQ. Trimming shortened V by 1 base and J by 3 bases, and 6 bases separated the two germline ends. The CDR3 sequence is CASSLEVYTEAFF. Written as DNA, the CDR3 is TGTGCCAGCAGCTTAGAGGTCTACACTGAAGCTTTCTTT.

This clone was seen a single time. The chain combines TRBV7-3 with TRBJ2-7; TRBD1 matches 8 bases. The CDR3 sequence is 14 residues long. Trimming removed 4 bases from V and 3 bases from J; junction bases left unmatched: 5. Germline lookup yields CDR1 SGHTA and CDR2 FQGTGA. In nucleotides, the CDR3 is TGTGCCAGCAGCTCGACAGGGGCTAACTACGAGCAGTACTTC. Translation: CASSSTGANYEQYF.

A word on this clone: The junction differs from germline at one of its ends, possibly a read error. The rearrangement uses TRBV18 and TRBJ2-7, with D perhaps TRBD2 (6 bases). This CDR3 comprises 13 residues. The germline CDR1 and CDR2 sequences are KGHSH and LQKENI. This CDR3 is CANSRDSTYEQYF. In DNA, the CDR3 is TGTGCCAACTCACGGGACTCCACCTACGAGCAGTACTTC. Together with reference TRBV18 and TRBJ2-7, the CDR3 gives the full variable domain: NAGVMQNPRHLVRRRGQEARLRCSPMKGHSHVYWYRQLPEEGLKFMVYLQKENIIDESGMPKERFSAEFPKEGPSILRIQQVVRGDSAAYFCANSRDSTYEQYFGPGTRLTVT.

The chain has TRBV6-5 and TRBJ1-5; D is perhaps TRBD1 (5 bases). In germline, CDR1 is MNHEY, CDR2 SVGAGI. V was clipped by 8 bases and J by 2 bases, with 16 bases between them. This CDR3 contains 15 residues. The DNA of the CDR3 is TGTGCCAGCTCTCGGGACCGGTGGGGCAATCAGCCCCAGCATTTT. This sequence encodes CASSRDRWGNQPQHF.

This sequence joins TRBV6-1 and TRBJ2-7, with TRBD1 matching over 8 bases. With 7 bases clipped from V and 3 bases from J, the junction kept 8 bases outside the gene matches. This CDR3 is 14 amino acids long. The germline V gene has CDR1 MNHNS and CDR2 SASEGT. CDR3 amino acids: CASNRDRGRYEQYF. As DNA, the CDR3 is TGTGCCAGCAATAGAGACAGGGGTCGCTACGAGCAGTACTTC.